This TCR beta chain originates from a study of blood T cell repertoires in COVID-19. Original data processing: Estimates of nucleated cell counts were drawn from the amplification of reference gene primers. Assay: immunoSEQ multiplex PCR; the TCRdb copy retains only in-frame clones and omits some. V and J calls and clone size follow that table, whereas D and trimming were derived from the DNA. The sample shows just under 65,000 clones, roughly 80% of them seen only once. Unmatched junction bases numbered 12, after V lost 5 bases and J lost 14 bases. This CDR3 is built from 14 residues. From germline, CDR1 is SGHVS and CDR2 FQNEAQ.

The J gene is TRBJ1-4, the V gene TRBV7-8; 9 positions agree with TRBD1. This receptor was obtained from a human donor in a cohort sampled during active COVID-19. Sequencing was carried out using peripheral blood. CDR3 region: CASSQDRGDLGLFF. In nucleotides, the CDR3 is TGTGCCAGCAGCCAGGACAGGGGTGACTTGGGGCTGTTTTTT.